These 32 T cell receptor beta chains were sequenced from one sample in a study of blood T cell repertoires in COVID-19. Repertoires were generated with immunoSEQ multiplex PCR, while TCRdb's copy carries only in-frame clones and drops some. Here the sample spans tens of thousands of clones, over 65% being singletons. The material sequenced was peripheral blood. The receptors come from a human donor in a cohort sampled during active COVID-19.

V usage is TRBV5-1 and J usage is TRBJ2-3; 7 bases match TRBD1. Germline trimming cut 2 bases from V and 2 bases from J; bases unmatched to any gene: 5. Germline assignment: CDR1 SGHRS and CDR2 YFSETQ. CDR3 length: 15 residues. CDR3 sequence reads: CASSFPGTVTDTQYF. The DNA for the CDR3 is TGCGCCAGCAGCTTCCCCGGGACAGTCACAGATACGCAGTATTTT.

This chain links TRBV7-2 with TRBJ2-1; TRBD1 aligns across 10 bases. The junction had 7 bases not matched to a gene; V was cut back by 5 bases and J by 6 bases. Per germline, CDR1 SGHTA and CDR2 FQGNSA. The CDR3 runs 15 residues. The CDR3, as DNA: TGTGCCAGCAGCCCCCGGGACAGGGGAAGCAATGAGCAGTTCTTC. Amino acids: CASSPRDRGSNEQFF.

This clone has at least ten counts. This sequence joins TRBV7-9 and TRBJ1-4; perhaps TRBD1 as D (6 bases). Germline loops: CDR1 SEHNR, CDR2 FQNEAQ (reference sequence). The CDR3 contains 15 residues. Trimming left V 0 bases short and J 7 bases short, with 12 bases between. CDR3 sequence reads: CASSLAWGRGEKLFF. The CDR3 bases are TGTGCCAGCAGCTTAGCTTGGGGGCGCGGTGAAAAACTGTTTTTT.

This clone was recorded once. This chain uses TRBV19 with TRBJ1-2; unclear D gene. The CDR3 is 14 amino acids. CDR1 and CDR2 from the germline V gene are LNHDA and SQIVND (reference sequence). V was cut by 2 bases and J by 3 bases, with 10 bases left in between. The CDR3 nucleotides read TGTGCCAGTAGTATATTGAGGGAAGACTATGGCTACACCTTC. It yields the protein CASSILREDYGYTF.

The rearrangement joins TRBV24-1 to TRBJ2-2; possible D gene TRBD2, 6 bases. CDR1 and CDR2 (germline): KGHDR, SFDVKD. The length of the CDR3 is 16 residues. V was shortened by 4 bases and J by 1 base, with 12 bases between the two germline ends. As DNA, the CDR3 is TGTGCCACCAGTGACCCGGGACTGAGGAACACCGGGGAGCTGTTTTTT. Protein sequence: CATSDPGLRNTGELFF.

The chain uses TRBV5-1 and TRBJ2-5; D ambiguous. In germline, CDR1 is SGHRS, CDR2 YFSETQ. The V end was cut by 1 base, the J end by 4 bases, with 8 bases between. The CDR3 has 13 amino acids. CDR3 sequence: CASSLLTGETQYF. The CDR3 DNA is TGCGCCAGCAGCTTGTTAACGGGAGAGACCCAGTACTTC.

The CDR3 nucleotides read TGTGCCAGCAGCTTGGGGGGCAACACCGGGGAGCTGTTTTTT. Its protein product is CASSLGGNTGELFF. V and J are TRBV5-4 and TRBJ2-2, with D possibly matching TRBD1 (5 bases). The germline V gene has CDR1 SGHNT and CDR2 YYREEE (reference sequence). CDR3 length: 14 residues. Between the trimmed V and J ends, which lost 0 bases and 2 bases, there was a span of 5 bases.

The gene calls are TRBV18 and TRBJ2-7, with 14 bases matching TRBD2. The CDR3 sequence is 17 residues long. The V segment lost 0 bases and the J segment 7 bases; nucleotides outside the gene matches: 8. Germline V gives CDR1 KGHSH, CDR2 LQKENI. CDR3 bases: TGTGCCAGCTCACCACCCATTGGGACTAGCGGGAGTGATGAGCAGTACTTC. As protein: CASSPPIGTSGSDEQYF.

The CDR3 here is CASSLDTEQYF. Written as DNA, the CDR3 is TGTGCCAGCAGCTTAGACACGGAGCAGTACTTC. V gene TRBV7-2 combines with J gene TRBJ2-7; D is unresolved. CDR3 length: 11 amino acids. V dropped 1 base and J dropped 7 bases, with 5 bases sitting between them. Germline lookup yields CDR1 SGHTA and CDR2 FQGNSA.

The chain employs TRBV6-2 or TRBV6-3 and TRBJ2-1, with TRBD2 matching 9 bases. Germline V gives CDR1 MNHEY, CDR2 SVGEGT. This CDR3 is built from 16 residues. After removal of 6 bases from V and 4 bases from J, the junction contained 10 bases not matched to a gene. CDR3 in DNA: TGTGCCAGCAGACCTCGAGCGGGAGGATTTTACAATGAGCAGTTCTTC. Translated, it gives CASRPRAGGFYNEQFF.

The CDR3 region is CASSPSATNPSPLHF. CDR3 in DNA: TGTGCCAGCAGCCCCTCGGCGACTAATCCTTCACCCCTCCACTTT. J is TRBJ1-6 and V is TRBV9; D is undetermined. The CDR3 is made up of 15 amino acids. V was clipped by 4 bases and J by 9 bases, with 17 bases between them. From germline, CDR1 is SGDLS and CDR2 YYNGEE.

This chain connects TRBV7-9 to TRBJ2-3; D unclear. The ends were cut back, 5 bases at V and 5 bases at J, with 8 bases in the middle. This CDR3 region has 12 residues. Germline loops: CDR1 SEHNR, CDR2 FQNEAQ (reference sequence). The CDR3 sequence is CASSPPVDTQYF. Here the CDR3 DNA reads TGTGCCAGCAGCCCGCCGGTAGATACGCAGTATTTT.

The rearrangement links TRBV15 to TRBJ2-1, with 9 nucleotides matching TRBD2. The V gene end was trimmed by 3 bases and the J gene end by 6 bases; junction bases not matched to a gene: 12. This CDR3 region has 17 residues. Germline V gene data show CDR1 as LNHNV and CDR2 as YYDKDF (reference sequence). CDR3 nucleotide sequence: TGTGCCACCAGCAGGGGTAGCGGGAGAGGTTGGGGCAATGAGCAGTTCTTC. The encoded protein is CATSRGSGRGWGNEQFF.

This clone appeared many times. V gene TRBV5-1 combines with J gene TRBJ2-7; TRBD1 might be the D (6 bases). In germline, CDR1 is SGHRS, CDR2 YFSETQ. The CDR3 loop spans 14 amino acids. V lost 3 bases and J 0 bases, leaving 10 bases between the germline ends. CDR3 DNA: TGCGCCAGCAGCTACGAAGGGGGCTCCTACGAGCAGTACTTC. Protein product: CASSYEGGSYEQYF.

The chain is built from TRBV28 and TRBJ1-1; 7 bases are shared with TRBD1. The J segment lost 7 bases and the V segment lost 5 bases, leaving 7 bases of the junction unmatched. The CDR3 spans 13 residues. Germline-derived CDR1 and CDR2 are MDHEN and SYDVKM. The CDR3 spells CASSSTQGVEAFF. The CDR3 region has the DNA TGTGCCAGCAGTAGCACTCAGGGGGTTGAAGCTTTCTTT.

This chain uses TRBV7-2 with TRBJ2-5; 7 bases agree with TRBD1. The CDR3 has 14 amino acids. Germline CDR1 reads SGHTA; CDR2 reads FQGNSA. The J segment lost 7 bases and the V segment lost 5 bases, leaving 10 bases of the junction unmatched. Here the CDR3 reads CASSPRQGQGTQYF. CDR3 sequence (DNA): TGTGCCAGCAGCCCACGACAGGGCCAGGGGACCCAGTACTTC.

This rearrangement joins TRBV7-2 to TRBJ2-7; 10 nucleotides line up with TRBD2. CDR1 and CDR2 from the germline V gene are SGHTA and FQGNSA. V lost 5 bases, J lost 4 bases, and 8 bases stayed unmatched. The CDR3 contains 15 residues. The CDR3 reads CASSPSSGGGYEQYF. As DNA, the CDR3 is TGTGCCAGCAGCCCTTCTAGCGGGGGAGGTTACGAGCAGTACTTC.

CDR3 sequence: CASAVVLGTGELFF. CDR3 bases: TGCGCCTCAGCGGTAGTTCTCGGCACCGGGGAGCTGTTTTTT. The chain carries TRBV4-3 and TRBJ2-2; perhaps TRBD2 as D (5 bases). V lost 11 bases and J lost 4, with 17 bases in between. CDR3 size: 14 residues. Germline values: CDR1 LGHNA, CDR2 YSLEER.

The chain joins TRBV19 to TRBJ2-6, with D possibly being TRBD2 (6 bases). This CDR3 has 17 amino acids. Germline loops: CDR1 LNHDA, CDR2 SQIVND (reference sequence). With 5 bases removed from V and 0 bases from J, the gap between germline ends came to 14 bases. The CDR3 DNA follows: TGTGCCAGTAGTTGGGGACTCACGGGCTCTGGGGCCAACGTCCTGACTTTC. It specifies CASSWGLTGSGANVLTF.

This clone turned up a few times. The chain has TRBV12-3 or TRBV12-4 and TRBJ1-2; D is ambiguous. The length of the CDR3 is 11 residues. V was pared by 4 bases and J by 8 bases, with 8 bases between. In nucleotides, the CDR3 is TGTGCCAGCAGTTCAGGAGGCGGCTACACCTTC. Its translation: CASSSGGGYTF.

The genes are TRBV7-2 and TRBJ1-5; unclear D gene. Per the germline V gene, CDR1 is SGHTA and CDR2 is FQGNSA. The CDR3 is 14 amino acids. Between the trimmed V and J ends, which lost 0 bases and 5 bases, there was a span of 8 bases. The CDR3 reads CASSLAPGDQPQHF. CDR3 in DNA: TGTGCCAGCAGCTTAGCGCCTGGAGATCAGCCCCAGCATTTT. Using reference TRBV7-2 and TRBJ1-5 for the parts outside the CDR3, the full variable domain is GAGVSQSPSNKVTEKGKDVELRCDPISGHTALYWYRQSLGQGLEFLIYFQGNSAPDKSGLPSDRFSAERTGGSVSTLTIQRTQQEDSAVYLCASSLAPGDQPQHFGDGTRLSIL.

V gene TRBV5-6 combines with J gene TRBJ2-3; 10 nucleotides agree with TRBD2. The CDR3 runs to 17 residues. J lost 1 base, V lost 2 bases, and 7 bases had no gene match. CDR1 is SGHDT and CDR2 is YYEEEE in the germline V gene. The CDR3 DNA reads as TGTGCCAGCAGCTTCCCATCCACTAGCGGGGGCACAGATACGCAGTATTTT. Protein sequence: CASSFPSTSGGTDTQYF.

This rearrangement joins TRBV5-4 to TRBJ2-7; tentatively, D is TRBD1 (5 bases). This CDR3 comprises 15 residues. The V gene's germline CDR1 is SGHNT and CDR2 YYREEE (reference sequence). The V gene lost 0 bases and the J gene lost 1 base, with 11 bases spanning the gap. CDR3 DNA: TGTGCCAGCAGCTTGGTTCAGGGCCGATCCTACGAGCAGTACTTC. Translated: CASSLVQGRSYEQYF.

The rearrangement joins TRBV9 to TRBJ2-7; 7 nucleotides match TRBD1. The germline V gene has CDR1 SGDLS and CDR2 YYNGEE. The length of the CDR3 is 15 residues. V dropped 4 bases and J dropped 3; count of bases not matched to a gene: 10. The CDR3 coding sequence is TGTGCCAGCAGCCCTCAGGGGGATTTACGCTACGAGCAGTACTTC. Residues: CASSPQGDLRYEQYF.

The table lists this clone with a count of one. The chain links TRBV6-5 to TRBJ2-7, with 10 bases aligning to TRBD2. The CDR3 is 13 residues long. Germline-derived CDR1 and CDR2 are MNHEY and SVGAGI. V was clipped by 4 bases and J by 6 bases; unmatched bases: 3. CDR3 amino acids: CASSSSGGIEQYF. CDR3 DNA: TGTGCCAGCAGTTCTAGCGGGGGAATCGAGCAGTACTTC.

This chain uses TRBV7-9 with TRBJ1-2; 7 bases line up with TRBD1. V shed 6 bases and J 2 bases; nucleotides not matched to a gene: 6. CDR1 SEHNR and CDR2 FQNEAQ come from the germline V gene (reference sequence). The CDR3 length is 14 residues. The CDR3 spells CASRDTGENYGYTF. CDR3 DNA sequence: TGTGCCAGCAGAGATACAGGGGAGAACTATGGCTACACCTTC.

This chain uses TRBV5-8 with TRBJ1-1; D is possibly TRBD1 (5 bases). V was trimmed by 2 bases and J by 1 base, leaving 9 bases between them. Germline V gene sequence: CDR1 SGHTS, CDR2 YDEGEE. The CDR3 sequence is 14 residues long. CDR3 amino acids: CASSFDRGNTEAFF. Written as DNA, the CDR3 is TGTGCCAGCAGCTTCGATAGGGGGAACACTGAAGCTTTCTTT.

The chain links TRBV18 to TRBJ2-7; tentative D call: TRBD1 (5 bases). Trimming left V 3 bases short and J 3 bases short, with 12 bases between. CDR1 and CDR2 (germline): KGHSH, LQKENI. The CDR3 contains 14 residues. DNA for the CDR3: TGTGCCAGCTCACCTGGCCTGCAGGGCTACGAGCAGTACTTC. Amino acid sequence: CASSPGLQGYEQYF. The complete variable domain, with remaining parts taken from reference TRBV18 and TRBJ2-7, reads NAGVMQNPRHLVRRRGQEARLRCSPMKGHSHVYWYRQLPEEGLKFMVYLQKENIIDESGMPKERFSAEFPKEGPSILRIQQVVRGDSAAYFCASSPGLQGYEQYFGPGTRLTVT.

This clone has more than one count but fewer than ten. This chain joins TRBV5-1 and TRBJ1-2; TRBD1 matches 7 bases. Germline V gives CDR1 SGHRS, CDR2 YFSETQ. The CDR3 length is 17 residues. Losses at the gene ends were 1 base for V and 8 bases for J; bases not matched to a gene: 17. CDR3 in amino acids: CASSLQVGDRVVLGYTF. DNA of the CDR3: TGCGCCAGCAGCTTGCAAGTAGGAGACAGGGTGGTTTTAGGCTACACCTTC.

The chain uses TRBV30 and TRBJ2-1; 7 bases fit TRBD1. The CDR3 extends over 13 amino acids. CDR1 is GTSNPN, CDR2 SVGIG, per germline (reference sequence). The J segment lost 2 bases and the V segment lost 3 bases, leaving 1 base of the junction unmatched. CDR3 loop: CAWSTGAYNEQFF. The CDR3 DNA sequence: TGTGCCTGGAGCACAGGGGCCTACAATGAGCAGTTCTTC.

V is TRBV6-2 or TRBV6-3 and J is TRBJ2-3, with TRBD2 matching 8 bases. The J segment lost 3 bases and the V segment lost 4 bases, leaving 3 bases of the junction unmatched. CDR1 is MNHEY and CDR2 is SVGEGT in the germline V gene. The CDR3 is 14 residues long. CDR3 sequence: CASSLSSGTDTQYF. CDR3 DNA sequence: TGTGCCAGCAGTTTGTCTAGCGGGACAGATACGCAGTATTTT.

This rearrangement joins TRBV3-1 (or the pseudogene TRBV3-2) to TRBJ2-3; 9 bases map to TRBD2. CDR3 size: 15 residues. V gave up 4 bases and J gave up 0 bases; unmatched junction bases: 2. Germline V lookup: CDR1 LGHDT, CDR2 YNNKEL (reference sequence). CDR3 DNA: TGTGCCAGCAGCCGTCTAGCGGGGAGCACAGATACGCAGTATTTT. This translates into CASSRLAGSTDTQYF.